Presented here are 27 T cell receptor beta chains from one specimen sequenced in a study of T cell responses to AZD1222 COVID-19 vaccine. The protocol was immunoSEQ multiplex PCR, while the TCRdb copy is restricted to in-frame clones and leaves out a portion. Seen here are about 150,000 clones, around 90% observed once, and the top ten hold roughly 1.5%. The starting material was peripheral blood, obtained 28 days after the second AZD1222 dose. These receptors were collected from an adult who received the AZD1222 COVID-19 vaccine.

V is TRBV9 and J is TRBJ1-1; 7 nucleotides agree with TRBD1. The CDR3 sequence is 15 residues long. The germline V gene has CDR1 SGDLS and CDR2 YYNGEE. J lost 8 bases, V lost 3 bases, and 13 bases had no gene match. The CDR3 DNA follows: TGTGCCAGCAGCGCAGCCGGGACAGAAGTGAAAGAAGCTTTCTTT. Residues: CASSAAGTEVKEAFF.

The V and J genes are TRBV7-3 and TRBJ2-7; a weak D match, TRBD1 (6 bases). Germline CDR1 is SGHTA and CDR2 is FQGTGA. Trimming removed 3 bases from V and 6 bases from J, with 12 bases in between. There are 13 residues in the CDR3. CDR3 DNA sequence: TGTGCCAGCAGCTTTATGACAGGAGGCGAGCAGTACTTC. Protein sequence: CASSFMTGGEQYF. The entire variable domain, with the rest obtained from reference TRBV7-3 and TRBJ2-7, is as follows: GAGVSQTPSNKVTEKGKYVELRCDPISGHTALYWYRQSLGQGPEFLIYFQGTGAADDSGLPNDRFFAVRPEGSVSTLKIQRTERGDSAVYLCASSFMTGGEQYFGPGTRLTVT.

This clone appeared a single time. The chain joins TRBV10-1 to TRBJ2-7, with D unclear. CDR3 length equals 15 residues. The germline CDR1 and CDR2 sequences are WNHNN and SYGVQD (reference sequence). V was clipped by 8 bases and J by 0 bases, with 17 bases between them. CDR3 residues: CASCRKRVASYEQYF. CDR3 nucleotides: TGCGCCAGCTGCCGTAAGCGAGTCGCCTCCTACGAGCAGTACTTC.

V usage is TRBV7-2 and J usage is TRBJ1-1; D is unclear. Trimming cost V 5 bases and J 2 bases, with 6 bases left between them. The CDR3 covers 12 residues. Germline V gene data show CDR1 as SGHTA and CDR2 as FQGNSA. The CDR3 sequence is CASSHGNTEAFF. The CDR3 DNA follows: TGTGCCAGCAGCCATGGCAACACTGAAGCTTTCTTT.

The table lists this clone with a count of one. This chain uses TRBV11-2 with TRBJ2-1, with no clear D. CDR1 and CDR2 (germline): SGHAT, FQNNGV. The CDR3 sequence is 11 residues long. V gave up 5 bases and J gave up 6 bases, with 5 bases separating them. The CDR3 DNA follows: TGTGCCAGCAGCCCAAGCAATGAGCAGTTCTTC. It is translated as CASSPSNEQFF.

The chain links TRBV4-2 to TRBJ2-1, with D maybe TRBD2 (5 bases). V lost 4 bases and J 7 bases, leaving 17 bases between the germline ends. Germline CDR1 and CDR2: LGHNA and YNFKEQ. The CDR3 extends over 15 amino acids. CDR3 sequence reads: CASSLIVGARNEQFF. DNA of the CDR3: TGTGCCAGCAGCCTCATTGTGGGAGCCAGAAATGAGCAGTTCTTC.

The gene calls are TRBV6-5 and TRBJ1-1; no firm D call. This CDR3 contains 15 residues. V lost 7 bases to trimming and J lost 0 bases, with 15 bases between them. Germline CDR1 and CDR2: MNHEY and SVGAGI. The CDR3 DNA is TGTGCCAGCATTCTTTCAGGAGGGTTGAACACTGAAGCTTTCTTT. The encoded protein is CASILSGGLNTEAFF.

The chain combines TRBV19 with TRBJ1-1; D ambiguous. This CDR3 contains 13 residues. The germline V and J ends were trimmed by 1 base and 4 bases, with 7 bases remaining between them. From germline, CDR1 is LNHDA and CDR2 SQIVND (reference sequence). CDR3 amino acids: CASSIALSTEAFF. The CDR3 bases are TGTGCCAGTAGTATAGCCTTGAGCACTGAAGCTTTCTTT.

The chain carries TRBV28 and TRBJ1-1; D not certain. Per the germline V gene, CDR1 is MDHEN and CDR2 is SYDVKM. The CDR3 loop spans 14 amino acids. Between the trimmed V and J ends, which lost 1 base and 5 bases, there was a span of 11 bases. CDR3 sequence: CASSLYRTDTEAFF. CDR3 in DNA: TGTGCCAGCAGTTTATACCGGACGGATACTGAAGCTTTCTTT.

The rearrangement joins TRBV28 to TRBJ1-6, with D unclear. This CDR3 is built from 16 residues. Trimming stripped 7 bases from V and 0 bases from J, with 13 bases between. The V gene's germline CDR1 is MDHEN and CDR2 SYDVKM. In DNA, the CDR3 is TGTGCCAGCATCCCGGCCAAAACCTCCTATAATTCACCCCTCCACTTT. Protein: CASIPAKTSYNSPLHF.

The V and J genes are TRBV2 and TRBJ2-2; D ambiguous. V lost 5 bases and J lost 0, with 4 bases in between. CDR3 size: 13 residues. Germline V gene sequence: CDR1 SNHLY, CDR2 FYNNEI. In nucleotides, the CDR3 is TGTGCCAGCAGTACAGCGAACACCGGGGAGCTGTTTTTT. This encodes CASSTANTGELFF.

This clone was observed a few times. The CDR3 region has the DNA TGCGCCAGCAGCCAAAGGGCAGGGGTAAGCAATCAGCCCCAGCATTTT. Its protein product is CASSQRAGVSNQPQHF. This sequence joins TRBV4-3 and TRBJ1-5, with TRBD1 as a possible D gene (6 bases). The length of the CDR3 is 16 residues. Germline-derived CDR1 and CDR2 are LGHNA and YSLEER. V was cut by 2 bases and J by 1 base, with 12 bases left in between.

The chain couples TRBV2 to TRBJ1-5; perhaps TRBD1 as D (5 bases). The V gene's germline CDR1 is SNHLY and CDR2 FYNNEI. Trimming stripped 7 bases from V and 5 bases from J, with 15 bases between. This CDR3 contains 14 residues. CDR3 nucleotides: TGTGCCAGCAAGGTAGGCAGGGCGGATCAGCCCCAGCATTTT. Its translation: CASKVGRADQPQHF.

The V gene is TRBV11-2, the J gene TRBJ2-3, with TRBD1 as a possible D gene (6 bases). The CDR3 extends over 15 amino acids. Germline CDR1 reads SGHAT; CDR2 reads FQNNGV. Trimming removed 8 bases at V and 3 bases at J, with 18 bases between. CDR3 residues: CASRVAGQPTDTQYF. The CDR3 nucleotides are TGTGCCAGCCGGGTTGCCGGACAGCCAACAGATACGCAGTATTTT. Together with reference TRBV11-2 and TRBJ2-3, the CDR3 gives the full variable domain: EAGVAQSPRYKIIEKRQSVAFWCNPISGHATLYWYQQILGQGPKLLIQFQNNGVVDDSQLPKDRFSAERLKGVDSTLKIQPAKLEDSAVYLCASRVAGQPTDTQYFGPGTRLTVL.

CDR3 coding DNA: TGTGCCAGTAGTATAGATGGAGGCGATCGTCAGCCCCAGCATTTT. Translation: CASSIDGGDRQPQHF. The chain is built from TRBV19 and TRBJ1-5; unclear D gene. In germline, CDR1 is LNHDA, CDR2 SQIVND (reference sequence). The CDR3 totals 15 residues. V lost 0 bases to trimming and J lost 6 bases, with 12 bases between them.

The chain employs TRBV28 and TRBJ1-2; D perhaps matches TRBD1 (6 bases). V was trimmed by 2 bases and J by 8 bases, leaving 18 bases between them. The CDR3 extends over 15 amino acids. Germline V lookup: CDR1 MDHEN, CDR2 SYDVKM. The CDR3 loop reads CASSLTGRGAVGYTF. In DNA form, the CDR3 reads TGTGCCAGCAGTTTAACGGGCCGGGGGGCGGTGGGCTACACCTTC.

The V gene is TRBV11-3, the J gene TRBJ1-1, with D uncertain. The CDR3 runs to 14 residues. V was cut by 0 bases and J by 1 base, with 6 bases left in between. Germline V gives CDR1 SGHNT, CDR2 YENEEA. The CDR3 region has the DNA TGTGCCAGCAGCTTAGATTCGAGGAACACTGAAGCTTTCTTT. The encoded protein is CASSLDSRNTEAFF. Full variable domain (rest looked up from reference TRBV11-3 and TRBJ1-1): EAGVVQSPRYKIIEKKQPVAFWCNPISGHNTLYWYLQNLGQGPELLIRYENEEAVDDSQLPKDRFSAERLKGVDSTLKIQPAELGDSAVYLCASSLDSRNTEAFFGQGTRLTVV.

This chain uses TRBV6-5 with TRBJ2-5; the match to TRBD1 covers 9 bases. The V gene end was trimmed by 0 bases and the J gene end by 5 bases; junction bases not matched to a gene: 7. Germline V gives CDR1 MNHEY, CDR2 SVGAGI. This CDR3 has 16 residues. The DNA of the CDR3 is TGTGCCAGCAGTTACTCGAGGGGGACAGGGTTGGAGACCCAGTACTTC. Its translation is CASSYSRGTGLETQYF.

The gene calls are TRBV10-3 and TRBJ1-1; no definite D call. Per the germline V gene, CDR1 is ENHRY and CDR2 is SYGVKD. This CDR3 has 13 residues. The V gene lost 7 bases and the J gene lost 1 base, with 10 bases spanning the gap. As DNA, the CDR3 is TGTGCCATCAAGGAGCTAGAGAACACTGAAGCTTTCTTT. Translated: CAIKELENTEAFF.

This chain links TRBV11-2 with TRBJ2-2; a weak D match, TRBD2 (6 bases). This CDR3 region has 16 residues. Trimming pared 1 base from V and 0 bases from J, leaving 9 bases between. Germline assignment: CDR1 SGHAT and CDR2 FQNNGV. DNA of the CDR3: TGTGCCAGCAGCTTAGGAGGCGGGACGAACACCGGGGAGCTGTTTTTT. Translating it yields CASSLGGGTNTGELFF.

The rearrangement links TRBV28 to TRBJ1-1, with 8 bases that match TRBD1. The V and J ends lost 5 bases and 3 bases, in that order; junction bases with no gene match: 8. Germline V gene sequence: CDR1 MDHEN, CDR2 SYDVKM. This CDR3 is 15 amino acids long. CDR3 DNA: TGTGCCAGCAGTCTACCGGACAGGGAGTACACTGAAGCTTTCTTT. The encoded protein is CASSLPDREYTEAFF.

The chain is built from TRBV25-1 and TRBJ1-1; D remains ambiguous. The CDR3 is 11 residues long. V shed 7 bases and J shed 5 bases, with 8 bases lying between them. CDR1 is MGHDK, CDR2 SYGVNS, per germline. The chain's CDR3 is CASTQETEAFF. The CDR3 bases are TGTGCCAGCACCCAAGAGACTGAAGCTTTCTTT.

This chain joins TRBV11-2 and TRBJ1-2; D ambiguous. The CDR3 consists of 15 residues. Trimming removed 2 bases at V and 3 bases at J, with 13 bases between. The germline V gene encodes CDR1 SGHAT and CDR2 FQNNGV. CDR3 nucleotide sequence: TGTGCCAGCAGCTTACAACCCCAAAACTACTATGGCTACACCTTC. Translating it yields CASSLQPQNYYGYTF. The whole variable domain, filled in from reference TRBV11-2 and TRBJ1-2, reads EAGVAQSPRYKIIEKRQSVAFWCNPISGHATLYWYQQILGQGPKLLIQFQNNGVVDDSQLPKDRFSAERLKGVDSTLKIQPAKLEDSAVYLCASSLQPQNYYGYTFGSGTRLTVV.

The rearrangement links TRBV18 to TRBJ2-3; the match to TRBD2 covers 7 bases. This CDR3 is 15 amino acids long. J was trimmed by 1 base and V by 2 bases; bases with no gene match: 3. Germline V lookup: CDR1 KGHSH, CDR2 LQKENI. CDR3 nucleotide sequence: TGTGCCAGCTCACCATTGCTAGCGGGCACAGATACGCAGTATTTT. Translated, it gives CASSPLLAGTDTQYF.

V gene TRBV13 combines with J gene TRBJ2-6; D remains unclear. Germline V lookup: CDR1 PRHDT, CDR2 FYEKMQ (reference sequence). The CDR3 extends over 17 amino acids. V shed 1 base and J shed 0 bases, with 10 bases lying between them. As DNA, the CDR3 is TGTGCCAGCAGCTTAGATCACCCAAGCTCTGGGGCCAACGTCCTGACTTTC. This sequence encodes CASSLDHPSSGANVLTF.

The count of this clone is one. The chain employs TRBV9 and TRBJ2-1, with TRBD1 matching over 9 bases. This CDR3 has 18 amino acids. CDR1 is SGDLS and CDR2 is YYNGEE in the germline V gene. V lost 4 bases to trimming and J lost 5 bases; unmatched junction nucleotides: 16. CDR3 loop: CASSLRTGALTNDNEQFF. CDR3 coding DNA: TGTGCCAGCAGCCTACGGACAGGGGCCTTAACCAACGACAATGAGCAGTTCTTC. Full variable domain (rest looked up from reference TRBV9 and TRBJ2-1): DSGVTQTPKHLITATGQRVTLRCSPRSGDLSVYWYQQSLDQGLQFLIQYYNGEERAKGNILERFSAQQFPDLHSELNLSSLELGDSALYFCASSLRTGALTNDNEQFFGPGTRLTVL.

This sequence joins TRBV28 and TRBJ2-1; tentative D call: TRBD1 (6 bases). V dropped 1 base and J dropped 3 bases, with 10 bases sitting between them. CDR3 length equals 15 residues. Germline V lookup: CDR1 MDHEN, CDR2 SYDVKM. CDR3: CASSLSGTIYNEQFF. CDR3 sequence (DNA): TGTGCCAGCAGTTTATCTGGGACAATCTACAATGAGCAGTTCTTC.